Each of the 15 T cell receptor beta chains below was sequenced from the same sample in a study of T-cell memory formation after mild COVID-19. TCRdb re-analysed the 5' RACE reads in MiXCR, keeping a single row per CDR3 protein. The sample has around 470,000 distinct CDR3 sequences, 20% seen once. The specimen was PBMCs or a T cell subset sorted from them (not recorded which). Every receptor here comes from an adult woman who had mild COVID-19 (a few samples of this study predate the infection). Cell type and time point are not known.

This clonotype has a handful of counts. The chain employs TRBV4-1 and TRBJ2-2; 11 bases are a match to TRBD2. The V segment lost 0 bases and the J segment 7 bases; nucleotides outside the gene matches: 16. The CDR3 is made up of 20 amino acids. CDR1 and CDR2 (germline): MGHRA, YSYEKL. The CDR3, as DNA: TGCGCCAGCAGCCAAGATCCCGCCGATGCTAGCGGGGGGTTGTTCGGGGAGCTGTTTTTT. This encodes CASSQDPADASGGLFGELFF.

V is TRBV19 and J is TRBJ2-7; 9 nucleotides line up with TRBD1. The germline V gene encodes CDR1 LNHDA and CDR2 SQIVND (reference sequence). This CDR3 is built from 13 residues. J lost 4 bases, V lost 6 bases, and 4 bases had no gene match. The CDR3 is CASSGTGYYEQYF. In nucleotides, the CDR3 is TGTGCCAGTAGCGGGACAGGGTATTACGAGCAGTACTTC.

With respect to this clonotype: This may be a read error: a much more frequent sequence differs by one nucleotide. V is TRBV12-3 or TRBV12-4 and J is TRBJ1-1; D not certain. The CDR3 extends over 14 amino acids. The V gene lost 3 bases and the J gene lost 1 base, with 9 bases spanning the gap. This chain's CDR3 is CASSFARTNTEAFF. Written as DNA, the CDR3 is TGTGCCAGCAGTTTCGCACGGACGAACACTGAAGCTTTCTTT.

The chain uses TRBV28 and TRBJ2-3; TRBD1 agrees at 11 bases. With 6 bases clipped from V and 1 base from J, the junction kept 6 bases outside the gene matches. Germline V CDR1 and CDR2: MDHEN, SYDVKM. This CDR3 is built from 16 residues. CDR3 nucleotide sequence: TGTGCCAGCAGCGGACAGGGGGCGAGTGGCACAGATACGCAGTATTTT. This encodes CASSGQGASGTDTQYF.

The chain employs TRBV7-2 and TRBJ2-4; either TRBD1 or TRBD2 may supply D (5 bases each). There are 15 residues in the CDR3. The V gene lost 4 bases and the J gene lost 7 bases, with 17 bases spanning the gap. Germline V lookup: CDR1 SGHTA, CDR2 FQGNSA. DNA of the CDR3: TGTGCCAGCAGCTCAAGCGGCCAGTGGGGGAACATTCAGTACTTC. Translating it yields CASSSSGQWGNIQYF.

The table lists this clonotype with many counts. The chain combines TRBV10-3 with TRBJ2-1, with 11 nucleotides matching TRBD2. The length of the CDR3 is 16 residues. Germline assignment: CDR1 ENHRY and CDR2 SYGVKD. Trimming took 0 bases from V and 6 from J; bases not matched to a gene: 4. CDR3 DNA sequence: TGTGCCATCAGTGAGTCGGGACTAGCGGACACCAATGAGCAGTTCTTC. Protein sequence: CAISESGLADTNEQFF.

The CDR3, as DNA: TGTGCCAGTAGTGGATACAGGGAGGGGAACACTGAAGCTTTCTTT. Its translation is CASSGYREGNTEAFF. J is TRBJ1-1 and V is TRBV19; perhaps TRBD1 as D (6 bases). Germline V lookup: CDR1 LNHDA, CDR2 SQIVND (reference sequence). This CDR3 spans 15 amino acids. V shed 5 bases and J shed 1 base, with 14 bases lying between them. Supplemented by reference TRBV19 and TRBJ1-1, the full variable domain reads DGGITQSPKYLFRKEGQNVTLSCEQNLNHDAMYWYRQDPGQGLRLIYYSQIVNDFQKGDIAEGYSVSREKKESFPLTVTSAQKNPTAFYLCASSGYREGNTEAFFGQGTRLTVV.

CDR3 in amino acids: CASSLTVNTDTQYF. The CDR3 nucleotides read TGTGCCAGCAGTTTGACAGTGAACACAGATACGCAGTATTTT. This chain connects TRBV12-3 or TRBV12-4 to TRBJ2-3; a weak D match, TRBD1 (5 bases). The CDR3 consists of 14 residues. The ends were cut back, 3 bases at V and 2 bases at J, with 9 bases in the middle.

The chain recombines TRBV7-3 with TRBJ2-1; 8 positions agree with TRBD2. Germline loops: CDR1 SGHTA, CDR2 FQGTGA. This CDR3 region has 14 residues. V shed 2 bases, J shed 9 bases, and the junction held 6 bases outside the gene matches. The CDR3 coding sequence is TGTGCCAGCAGCTTAGCCCCTAGCGGGCGTGAGCAGTTCTTC. Its protein product is CASSLAPSGREQFF.

This sequence joins TRBV6-5 and TRBJ2-7; D ambiguous. The germline gives CDR1 MNHEY, CDR2 SVGAGI. There are 14 residues in the CDR3. V was cut by 3 bases and J by 1 base, with 10 bases left in between. In DNA, the CDR3 is TGTGCCAGCAGTTATAGGGTCTCGTCCTACGAGCAGTACTTC. Its translation is CASSYRVSSYEQYF.

About this clonotype itself: An end of the junction does not agree with germline; a read error may underlie this. The chain carries TRBV12-3 or TRBV12-4 and TRBJ2-1; 11 bases match TRBD2. The CDR3 extends over 11 amino acids. The chain's CDR3 is CASSSLAGASF. The CDR3 DNA follows: TGTGCCAGCAGTTCACTAGCGGGAGCCTCCTTC.

The rearrangement uses TRBV12-3 or TRBV12-4 and TRBJ1-1, with 9 bases matching TRBD1. CDR3 length: 16 amino acids. Trimming took 6 bases from V and 4 from J; bases not matched to a gene: 12. The CDR3 region is CASRSGQGRGSTEAFF. The DNA of the CDR3 is TGTGCCAGCAGGAGCGGACAGGGGCGCGGGAGCACTGAAGCTTTCTTT.

The sample holds a few counts of this clonotype. The chain combines TRBV21-1 with TRBJ2-3; TRBD1, the D gene given by the table, was not confirmed from the DNA. TRBV21-1 is marked as a pseudogene. CDR3 size: 19 residues. For the CDR3, the DNA is TGTGCCAGCACCGCCACGGAAGGGGGGTTCGGGGCTTACACAGATACGCAGTATTTT. This sequence encodes CASTATEGGFGAYTDTQYF.

V is TRBV30 and J is TRBJ2-2; D assignment may be TRBD1 or TRBD2 (5 bases each). This CDR3 has 15 residues. CDR1 and CDR2 (germline): GTSNPN, SVGIG (reference sequence). V was shortened by 2 bases and J by 6 bases, with 16 bases between the two germline ends. The CDR3 nucleotides read TGTGCCTGGAGTAAGCTGGGACCCGGGGCCGGGGAGCTGTTTTTT. As protein: CAWSKLGPGAGELFF.

CDR3 nucleotide sequence: TGTGCCAGCAGTGAAGTGGGACTAGCGACAGATACGCAGTATTTT. It yields the protein CASSEVGLATDTQYF. V and J are TRBV12-3 or TRBV12-4 and TRBJ2-3; TRBD2 aligns across 10 bases. Germline trimming cut 5 bases from V and 3 bases from J; bases unmatched to any gene: 5. The CDR3 is 15 amino acids.